This entry describes one T cell receptor beta chain. The specificity of this receptor is unknown. Base qualities were left out, and no much larger clone turns up one base away. Blood samples were collected up to 4 times in the first month after transplant and then at least monthly when available. The data are from a study of graft-versus-host responses after intestinal transplantation (dated by TCRdb to the early 2020s). Regarding the research as a whole: Recipients received multivisceral, liver-intestinal, or isolated intestinal transplants. All recipients received anti-thymocyte globulin induction followed by maintenance tacrolimus and steroids for approximately 3 years. After intestinal transplantation, graft-versus-host and host-versus-graft alloreactive T cell clones were followed in the graft, circulation and bone marrow using bulk TCR-beta CDR3 sequencing. To identify alloreactive clones, pre-transplant mixed lymphocyte reaction products were sequenced and compared with unstimulated pre-transplant donor and recipient T cells. Of the roughly 24 intestinal transplant recipients enrolled in the cohort, one of whom was a retransplant, a few patients without pretransplant specimens were excluded. A peak of at least 4% donor T cells among recipient peripheral blood mononuclear cells was the definition used for donor T cell macrochimerism. Rather than going through the commercial service, samples from three later patients were sequenced in-house on an Illumina MiSeq and processed with MiXCR. General conclusions and limits of the study: The conclusions were limited by the relatively low number and heterogeneity of the intestinal transplant patients. GvH clones were found in recipient bone marrow, and some of the GvH clones appeared earlier in ileal mucosa or blood, which is consistent with an intestinal mucosal origin. Early after transplant, peak levels of circulating GvH clones were associated with declines in HvG clones. In patients with donor T cell macrochimerism, the allografts had high GvH to HvG T cell clonal ratios.

Library construction relied on the immunoSEQ multiplex PCR assay. Adaptive Biotechnologies carried out high-throughput TCR-beta CDR3 sequencing of genomic DNA for most patients. Concerning the study's data processing: TCR sequencing data were retrieved from Adaptive's ImmunoSEQ software for some 19 patients, whereas a few other patients were processed with MiXCR and VDJtools. CDR3 nucleotide sequences shared between donor and recipient were removed because their origin could not be assigned. Alloreactive clones required at least 2-fold expansion over unstimulated cells and minimum CFSE-low frequency of 0.002% (template counts) or 0.001% (read counts). Mappable clones were those detected in sequenced pre-transplant spleen, lymph node, or MLR CFSE-low populations of the donor or recipient. Cumulative frequency of alloreactive clones was calculated as a percentage of all sequences weighted by copy number. TCRdb's version of the immuneACCESS table is confined to in-frame rearrangements and falls short of the full clone set. An unresolved V gene accounts for under half of the shortfall where checked; the remainder is of unknown origin. For V, J and clone size, that table is used; D and trimming come from the DNA. This sample gives roughly 11,000 clones in total; about three quarters of them show up just once. The biggest ten clones account for around 35% of the sample.

The TCR comes from a human patient who received an intestinal transplant, so some T cells may come from the graft donor. The starting material was PBMCs, obtained roughly 74 weeks after intestinal transplant.

The CDR3 in this case is CASRQLSSYEQYF. The sequenced DNA: TGCGCCAGCAGACAGCTGAGCTCCTACGAGCAGTACTTC. The chain employs TRBV5-1 and TRBJ2-7, with no confident D gene call. Reading the germline V gene gives CDR1 SGHRS and CDR2 YFSETQ. The CDR3, from cysteine to phenylalanine, totals 13 residues. Only the CDR3 DNA is retained, 39 bases long and in frame from the first base. V is cut by 5 bases and J by 0 bases, and the space between the germline ends is 9 bases.